This TCR beta chain is from a study of CD8 T cells in Susac syndrome. Random hexamers served to reverse transcribe roughly 0.45 to 1 ug RNA. Amplification of TCR beta CDR3 by immunoSEQ multiplex PCR spanned 54 Vbeta and 13 Jbeta. Using its own MiXCR run on the immunoSEQ multiplex PCR reads, TCRdb lists one record per CDR3 protein. Of about 240,000 distinct CDR3 sequences detected, 90% to 97% appear once; the ten largest clones hold around 0.1%. The CDR3 loop spans 13 amino acids. V was trimmed by 2 bases and J by 2 bases, leaving 7 bases between them. Germline V CDR1 and CDR2: DFQATT, SNEGSKA (reference sequence). Sequencing of TCR beta was undertaken in CD8+ and CD4+ T cells derived from blood.

This TCR was sampled from a human donor with Susac syndrome. The sample comprised CD4+ T cells from PBMCs. V and J are TRBV20-1 and TRBJ1-5; the D gene is possibly TRBD1 (6 bases). CDR3 in DNA: TGCAGTGCTAGACACAGGGGCAATCAGCCCCAGCATTTT. Its translation is CSARHRGNQPQHF.